This T cell receptor beta chain was sequenced during a study of molecular identifiers for immune sequencing clone quantification. This clonotype was seen at least ten times. Antigen: not known. General study results and limits: About a million naive cells reportedly did not prevent detection of spiked Jurkat TCR RNA from one cell.

Sorting selected naive CD8 T cells with a CD8+CD4-CCR7+CD45RA+ phenotype. CDR3 size: 12 residues. The V end was cut by 5 bases, the J end by 4 bases, with 7 bases between. CDR1 and CDR2 (germline): SEHNR, FQNEAQ (reference sequence). For bulk TCR libraries, previously described methods and listed TCR primers were used. Using its own MiXCR run on the PCR reads, TCRdb lists one record per CDR3 protein. The table includes roughly 93,000 distinct CDR3 sequences, around a quarter detected once. Material for sequencing was naive CD8+ T cells from blood, with Jurkat cell RNA spiked in. Stated subset: FACS-sorted CD8+CD4-CCR7+CD45RA+ naive T cells. The chain combines TRBV7-9 with TRBJ2-3; the D is unclear. The sequence was obtained from a human donor in good health. Some libraries in this study had Jurkat cell RNA spiked in. In DNA form, the CDR3 reads TGTGCCAGCAGCCCCCGTCCAGATACGCAGTATTTT. Translating gives CASSPRPDTQYF.